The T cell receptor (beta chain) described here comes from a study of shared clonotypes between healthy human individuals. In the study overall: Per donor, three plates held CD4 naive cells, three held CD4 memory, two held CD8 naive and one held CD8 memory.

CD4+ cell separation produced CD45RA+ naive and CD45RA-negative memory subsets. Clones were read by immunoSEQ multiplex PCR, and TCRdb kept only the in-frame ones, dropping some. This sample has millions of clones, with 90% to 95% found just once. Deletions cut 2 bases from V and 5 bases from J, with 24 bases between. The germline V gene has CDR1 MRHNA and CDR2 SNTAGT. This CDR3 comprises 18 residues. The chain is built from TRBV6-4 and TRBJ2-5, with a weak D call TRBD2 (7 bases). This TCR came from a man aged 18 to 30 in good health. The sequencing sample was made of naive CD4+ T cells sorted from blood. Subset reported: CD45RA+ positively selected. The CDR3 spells CASSDLEGGRFVEETQYF. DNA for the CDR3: TGTGCCAGCAGTGACCTGGAGGGGGGGCGATTTGTAGAGGAGACCCAGTACTTC.